Shown below are 3 T cell receptor beta chains from a single sample sequenced in a study of T cell changes during pregnancy in multiple sclerosis. Data came from immunoSEQ multiplex PCR; TCRdb stores just in-frame clones and leaves some out. The table lists more than 80,000 clones, approximately 90% of them singletons. The sample consisted of peripheral blood, taken after pregnancy. Receptors were obtained from a female donor with multiple sclerosis, enrolled in a pregnancy study.

The chain joins TRBV29-1 to TRBJ1-1, with TRBD1 matching 7 bases. The V gene end was trimmed by 2 bases and the J gene end by 5 bases; junction bases not matched to a gene: 8. The CDR3 spans 14 residues. Per the germline V gene, CDR1 is SQVTM and CDR2 is ANQGSEA. The CDR3 bases are TGCAGCGTTGAACCTTTGCAGGGGGGAACTGAAGCTTTCTTT. It yields the protein CSVEPLQGGTEAFF.

The V and J genes are TRBV29-1 and TRBJ2-5; D possibly corresponds to TRBD2 (7 bases). The CDR3 extends over 12 amino acids. The ends were cut back, 7 bases at V and 7 bases at J, with 16 bases in the middle. The germline gives CDR1 SQVTM, CDR2 ANQGSEA. The DNA for the CDR3 is TGCAGCGACCGGGGGGCAGGAGGGACCCAGTACTTC. It specifies CSDRGAGGTQYF.

The V call is TRBV7-3, the J call TRBJ2-3, with 9 bases matching TRBD2. The length of the CDR3 is 17 residues. From germline, CDR1 is SGHTA and CDR2 FQGTGA. Trimming removed 5 bases from V and 4 bases from J; junction bases left unmatched: 13. CDR3 sequence reads: CASSPTGTSYFPDTQYF. Here the CDR3 DNA reads TGTGCCAGCAGCCCTACGGGGACTAGCTATTTCCCAGATACGCAGTATTTT.